This TCR beta chain emerged from a study of blood T cell repertoires in COVID-19. As for the study in general: Some COVID-19 samples were acute and others convalescent; all came from the United States, Italy and Spain. Nucleic acid was either cDNA or gDNA, and it came from T cells, B-cell-depleted T cells, or PBMCs.

In the original processing: Amplification of reference gene primers provided the estimated nucleated cell counts. Profiled with immunoSEQ multiplex PCR; TCRdb holds only in-frame clones, not every one. V and J calls plus clone size are reproduced from that table; the DNA served to infer D and trimming. The sample holds approximately 150,000 clones, about 88% seen once. CDR1 and CDR2 from the germline V gene are SEHNR and FQNEAQ (reference sequence). This CDR3 region has 13 residues. J was trimmed by 4 bases and V by 3 bases; bases with no gene match: 2. The sample taken for sequencing was peripheral blood. The V call is TRBV7-9, the J call TRBJ1-1; 7 nucleotides align to TRBD1. This clonotype was obtained from a man in his 60s with active or convalescent COVID-19. CDR3 in DNA: TGTGCCAGCAGCTTCGGACAGGCCACTGAAGCTTTCTTT. It translates to CASSFGQATEAFF.